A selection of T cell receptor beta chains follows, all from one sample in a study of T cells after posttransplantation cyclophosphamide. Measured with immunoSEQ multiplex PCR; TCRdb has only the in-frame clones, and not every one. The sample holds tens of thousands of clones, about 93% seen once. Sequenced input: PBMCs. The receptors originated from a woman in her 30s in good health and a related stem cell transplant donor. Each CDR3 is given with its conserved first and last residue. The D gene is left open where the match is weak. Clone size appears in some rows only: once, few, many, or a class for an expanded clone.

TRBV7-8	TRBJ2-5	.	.	CASSLDRFTAQETQYF	TGTGCCAGCAGCTTAGACCGATTCACCGCCCAAGAGACCCAGTACTTC
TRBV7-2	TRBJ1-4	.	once	CASSFRGNEKLFF	TGTGCCAGCAGCTTTCGTGGAAATGAAAAACTGTTTTTT
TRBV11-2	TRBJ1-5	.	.	CASSSIQGRSNQPQHF	TGTGCCAGCAGCTCGATACAGGGACGGAGCAATCAGCCCCAGCATTTT
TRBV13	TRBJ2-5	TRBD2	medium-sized	CASSLSSGQETQYF	TGTGCCAGCAGCTTATCTAGCGGCCAAGAGACCCAGTACTTC
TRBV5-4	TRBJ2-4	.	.	CASSLGGNIQYF	TGTGCCAGCAGCTTGGGGGGGAACATTCAGTACTTC
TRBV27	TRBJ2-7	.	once	CASSTGESPYEQYF	TGTGCCAGCAGTACAGGAGAATCCCCCTACGAGCAGTACTTC
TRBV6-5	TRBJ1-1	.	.	CASSAQNTEAFF	TGTGCCAGCAGTGCACAGAACACTGAAGCTTTCTTT
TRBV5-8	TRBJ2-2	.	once	CASSLGSANTGELFF	TGTGCCAGCAGCTTGGGTTCCGCGAACACCGGGGAGCTGTTTTTT
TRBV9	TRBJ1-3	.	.	CASSTYTGSGNTIYF	TGTGCCAGCAGCACATATACAGGGTCGGGAAACACCATATATTTT
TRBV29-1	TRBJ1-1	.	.	CSVEPGWTEAFF	TGCAGCGTTGAGCCAGGGTGGACTGAAGCTTTCTTT
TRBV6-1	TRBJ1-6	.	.	CASSPPGLRNSPLHF	TGTGCCAGCAGTCCACCGGGACTTCGGAATTCACCCCTCCACTTT
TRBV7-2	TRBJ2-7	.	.	CASSLVAGSNYEQYF	TGTGCCAGCAGCTTAGTTGCAGGATCGAACTACGAGCAGTACTTC
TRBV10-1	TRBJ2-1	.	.	CASSESRDNEQFF	TGCGCCAGCAGTGAGTCGCGAGACAATGAGCAGTTCTTC
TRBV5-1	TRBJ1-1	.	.	CASSPRAGVNTEAFF	TGCGCCAGCAGCCCCCGGGCAGGGGTGAACACTGAAGCTTTCTTT
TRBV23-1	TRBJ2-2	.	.	CASSHLDSYTGELFF	TGCGCCAGCAGTCATCTGGACTCCTACACCGGGGAGCTGTTTTTT
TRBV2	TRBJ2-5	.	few	CASTWGQETQYF	TGTGCCAGCACATGGGGCCAAGAGACCCAGTACTTC
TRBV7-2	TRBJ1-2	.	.	CASSFGLGDGYTF	TGTGCCAGCAGCTTTGGGTTGGGTGATGGCTACACCTTC
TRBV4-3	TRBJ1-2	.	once	CASSQDPGSGVRIYGYTF	TGCGCCAGCAGCCAGGACCCGGGGTCCGGTGTCCGCATTTATGGCTACACCTTC
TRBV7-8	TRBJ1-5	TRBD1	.	CASSLTAGGMYQPQHF	TGTGCCAGCAGCTTAACGGCAGGGGGTATGTATCAGCCCCAGCATTTT
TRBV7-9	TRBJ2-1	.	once	CASRPQGRSYNEQFF	TGTGCCAGCAGACCGCAGGGGCGCTCCTACAATGAGCAGTTCTTC
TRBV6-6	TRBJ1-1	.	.	CAGNTENTEAFF	TGTGCCGGCAATACAGAGAACACTGAAGCTTTCTTT
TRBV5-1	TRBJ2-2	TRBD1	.	CASSYDRGLNGELFF	TGCGCCAGCAGCTACGACAGGGGGTTAAACGGGGAGCTGTTTTTT
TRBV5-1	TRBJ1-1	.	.	CASSLRGEATEAFF	TGCGCCAGCAGCTTAAGGGGGGAGGCCACTGAAGCTTTCTTT
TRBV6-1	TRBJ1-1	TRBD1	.	CASSEAGGPEAFF	TGTGCCAGCAGTGAAGCAGGGGGCCCTGAAGCTTTCTTT
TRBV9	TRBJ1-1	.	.	CASSVARGTGDNFF	.
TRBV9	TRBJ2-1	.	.	CASSVEEYNEQFF	TGTGCCAGCAGCGTAGAGGAATACAATGAGCAGTTCTTC
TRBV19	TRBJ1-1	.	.	CASGRVEAFF	TGTGCCAGTGGACGGGTTGAAGCTTTCTTT
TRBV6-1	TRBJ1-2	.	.	CASSVGGYGYTF	TGTGCCAGCAGTGTAGGAGGCTATGGCTACACCTTC
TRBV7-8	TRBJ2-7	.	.	CASSLARDEQYF	TGTGCCAGCAGCTTAGCTCGGGACGAGCAGTACTTC
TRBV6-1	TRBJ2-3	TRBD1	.	CASSETQGPDTQYF	TGTGCCAGCAGTGAGACACAGGGGCCAGATACGCAGTATTTT